The 19 T cell receptor beta chains presented below share a single source sample, sequenced in a study of shared clonotypes between healthy human individuals. TCRdb's copy holds only in-frame clones and misses some; the assay was immunoSEQ multiplex PCR. The sample yields approximately 2.5 million clones, 90% to 95% seen once. The sequenced sample consisted of naive CD4+ T cells from PBMCs. The subset denotes: CD45RA+ positively selected. The source of these receptors is a man between 18 and 35 years old in good health. Some clones in this sample may be carry-over from other donors' samples.

The chain uses TRBV11-1 and TRBJ2-1, with 12 positions matching TRBD2. Germline values: CDR1 SGHAT, CDR2 FQDESV (reference sequence). The V segment lost 5 bases and the J segment 12 bases; nucleotides outside the gene matches: 5. The CDR3 has 13 residues. The CDR3 DNA sequence: TGTGCCAGCAGCCGACTAGCGGGAGTCGGGCAGTTCTTC. Its protein is CASSRLAGVGQFF.

This chain uses TRBV19 with TRBJ2-1, with 8 bases that match TRBD2. Germline V CDR1 and CDR2: LNHDA, SQIVND (reference sequence). The CDR3 spans 17 residues. V shed 0 bases, J shed 8 bases, and the junction held 12 bases outside the gene matches. In nucleotides, the CDR3 is TGTGCCAGTAGTATAGATCGGGGGGGAGCTCTCAGGGATGAGCAGTTCTTC. Its translation: CASSIDRGGALRDEQFF.

The rearrangement uses TRBV6-1 and TRBJ1-2, with D possibly being TRBD1 (6 bases). Germline V gene data show CDR1 as MNHNS and CDR2 as SASEGT. The CDR3 sequence is 15 residues long. Between the trimmed V and J ends, which lost 1 base and 4 bases, there was a span of 13 bases. This CDR3 is CASSEVGAQGYGYTF. The CDR3 coding sequence is TGTGCCAGCAGTGAAGTGGGGGCGCAGGGCTATGGCTACACCTTC.

The chain combines TRBV7-2 with TRBJ2-3, with D possibly matching TRBD1 (5 bases). This CDR3 is built from 14 residues. V shed 3 bases and J shed 5 bases, with 12 bases lying between them. Germline CDR1 is SGHTA and CDR2 is FQGNSA. The CDR3 bases are TGTGCCAGCAGCTTGGGGCAACTGGGAGATACGCAGTATTTT. It encodes CASSLGQLGDTQYF.

Of note for this clone: Other DNA variants within this sample encode the same CDR3. The J gene is TRBJ2-1, the V gene TRBV19, with 9 bases lining up with TRBD1. J was trimmed by 2 bases and V by 3 bases; bases with no gene match: 2. This CDR3 region has 15 residues. The germline V gene encodes CDR1 LNHDA and CDR2 SQIVND (reference sequence). CDR3 sequence: CASSIRQGAYNEQFF. The DNA for the CDR3 is TGTGCCAGTAGTATTCGACAGGGGGCCTACAATGAGCAGTTCTTC.

This chain uses TRBV18 with TRBJ1-1; perhaps TRBD1 as D (6 bases). Per germline, CDR1 KGHSH and CDR2 LQKENI. The CDR3 covers 14 residues. V lost 2 bases and J 2 bases, leaving 9 bases between the germline ends. CDR3 in amino acids: CASSPGGANTEAFF. CDR3 in DNA: TGTGCCAGCTCACCAGGGGGGGCCAACACTGAAGCTTTCTTT.

This clone has just one count. This specimen includes other DNA sequences encoding the same CDR3. V is TRBV7-2 and J is TRBJ1-1; D might be TRBD1 (6 bases). CDR3 length: 16 residues. V was shortened by 0 bases and J by 0 bases, with 11 bases between the two germline ends. Germline lookup yields CDR1 SGHTA and CDR2 FQGNSA. The CDR3: CASSLALQGVNTEAFF. The CDR3, as DNA: TGTGCCAGCAGCTTAGCCCTACAGGGTGTGAACACTGAAGCTTTCTTT.

The rearrangement uses TRBV11-2 and TRBJ2-7, with 8 bases matching TRBD2. The CDR3 is made up of 16 amino acids. Germline V CDR1 and CDR2: SGHAT, FQNNGV. J gave up 0 bases and V 2 bases, and 6 bases lay outside the gene matches. The CDR3 DNA sequence: TGTGCCAGCAGCTTACGGGCGCTAGCGGGCTCCTACGAGCAGTACTTC. Its protein is CASSLRALAGSYEQYF.

This rearrangement joins TRBV5-4 to TRBJ2-7, with D possibly matching TRBD1 (5 bases). The CDR3 extends over 14 amino acids. V shed 4 bases and J shed 2 bases, with 13 bases lying between them. Germline values: CDR1 SGHNT, CDR2 YYREEE (reference sequence). The chain's CDR3 is CASSRQTSTYEQYF. Here the CDR3 DNA reads TGTGCCAGCAGCCGACAGACGAGTACCTACGAGCAGTACTTC.

This clone has more than one count but fewer than ten. Different DNA sequences within this sample yield the same CDR3. The rearrangement joins TRBV7-3 to TRBJ1-1; 11 bases line up with TRBD1. The CDR3 spans 14 residues. With 5 bases clipped from V and 5 bases from J, the junction kept 4 bases outside the gene matches. The germline V gene has CDR1 SGHTA and CDR2 FQGTGA. In DNA form, the CDR3 reads TGTGCCAGCAGCCCCGGGACAGGGGGAACTGAAGCTTTCTTT. Amino acids: CASSPGTGGTEAFF.

The gene calls are TRBV16 and TRBJ2-7, with D unclear. The CDR3 contains 11 residues. Germline lookup yields CDR1 KGHSY and CDR2 FQNENV. The V gene lost 2 bases and the J gene lost 4 bases, with 3 bases spanning the gap. CDR3 sequence (DNA): TGTGCCAGCAGCCAAAAATACGAGCAGTACTTC. Translation gives CASSQKYEQYF.

The genes are TRBV28 and TRBJ1-2; D is unresolved. CDR3 size: 17 residues. Germline lookup yields CDR1 MDHEN and CDR2 SYDVKM. V was clipped by 6 bases and J by 4 bases, with 24 bases between them. The CDR3 protein is CASSPVERLRYGYGYTF. The CDR3 region has the DNA TGTGCCAGCAGCCCAGTTGAGAGGCTGAGGTACGGCTATGGCTACACCTTC.

The chain joins TRBV28 to TRBJ2-7; no firm D call. This CDR3 has 14 amino acids. Trimming took off 6 bases at V and 1 base at J, with 13 bases between the two ends. Germline assignment: CDR1 MDHEN and CDR2 SYDVKM. CDR3 sequence: CASRAGSLSYEQYF. In DNA form, the CDR3 reads TGTGCCAGCAGGGCCGGATCTTTATCCTACGAGCAGTACTTC.

V usage is TRBV30 and J usage is TRBJ2-4, with 12 bases lining up with TRBD1. CDR3 length equals 14 residues. Unmatched junction bases numbered 3, after V lost 2 bases and J lost 7 bases. The germline V gene encodes CDR1 GTSNPN and CDR2 SVGIG (reference sequence). In DNA, the CDR3 is TGTGCCTGGAGTTTGGGACAGGGGGCGAACATTCAGTACTTC. Residues: CAWSLGQGANIQYF.

The chain recombines TRBV25-1 with TRBJ2-7, with TRBD1 matching 7 bases. The CDR3 extends over 15 amino acids. The V gene end was trimmed by 4 bases and the J gene end by 0 bases; junction bases not matched to a gene: 6. The germline gives CDR1 MGHDK, CDR2 SYGVNS. The CDR3 DNA reads TGTGCCAGCAGTGGAGGGGGCTTGGGCTCCTACGAGCAGTACTTC. Translation gives CASSGGGLGSYEQYF.

This clone has just one count. V gene TRBV9 combines with J gene TRBJ1-2, with no clear D. Trimming stripped 3 bases from V and 2 bases from J, with 14 bases between. The length of the CDR3 is 15 residues. Germline values: CDR1 SGDLS, CDR2 YYNGEE. The CDR3 region is CASSAPGRYNYGYTF. As DNA, the CDR3 is TGTGCCAGCAGCGCCCCCGGCCGGTACAACTATGGCTACACCTTC. Full variable domain (rest looked up from reference TRBV9 and TRBJ1-2): DSGVTQTPKHLITATGQRVTLRCSPRSGDLSVYWYQQSLDQGLQFLIQYYNGEERAKGNILERFSAQQFPDLHSELNLSSLELGDSALYFCASSAPGRYNYGYTFGSGTRLTVV.

V usage is TRBV5-6 and J usage is TRBJ2-7; possibly TRBD1 for D (5 bases). V dropped 4 bases and J dropped 3 bases, with 17 bases sitting between them. CDR1 and CDR2 from the germline V gene are SGHDT and YYEEEE. The CDR3 has 15 amino acids. CDR3 in amino acids: CASSLMRQTYYEQYF. The CDR3 DNA sequence: TGTGCCAGCAGCCTAATGAGACAGACCTACTACGAGCAGTACTTC.

This chain links TRBV7-3 with TRBJ2-3; D unresolved. This CDR3 region has 15 residues. Per the germline V gene, CDR1 is SGHTA and CDR2 is FQGTGA. Trimming shortened V by 1 base and J by 0 bases, and 8 bases separated the two germline ends. Here the CDR3 reads CASSLIGLSTDTQYF. DNA for the CDR3: TGTGCCAGCAGCTTAATAGGCTTGAGCACAGATACGCAGTATTTT.

Points on this clone: This sample also contains other DNA sequences that code for the same CDR3. V usage is TRBV5-1 and J usage is TRBJ2-7; D remains unclear. CDR1 and CDR2 (germline): SGHRS, YFSETQ. The CDR3 sequence is 13 residues long. V was clipped by 2 bases and J by 0 bases, with 6 bases between them. For the CDR3, the DNA is TGCGCCAGCAGCTTAAGTAGCTCCTACGAGCAGTACTTC. It specifies CASSLSSSYEQYF.